This paragraph reports one T cell receptor (beta chain). The target antigen is unknown. CD45RO-negative, CCR7-selected cells formed the naive CD8 fraction, which excluded terminally differentiated effector memory CD45RA+ cells. The CDR3 has 13 residues. V lost 10 bases and J lost 2, with 15 bases in between. CDR1 and CDR2 (germline): MNHEY, SMNVEV (reference sequence). This specimen belongs to a study of shared clonotypes between healthy human individuals. Authors' analysis steps: With immunoSEQ giving junction-only sequences and no quality scores, filtering differed. Sequencing used immunoSEQ multiplex PCR; TCRdb keeps in-frame clones, though not all of them. V and J calls and clone size are given by that table; D and trimming were obtained from the DNA. This sample has roughly 2.1 million clones, with 85% to 95% found just once. Notes on the study in general: A handful of donors held 5% to 5.5% of naive CD4 clonotypes in common.

V gene TRBV27 combines with J gene TRBJ2-7; D is undetermined. This clonotype was sampled from a man aged 18 to 30 in good health. Some clones in this sample may be carry-over from other donors' samples. Sequencing was carried out using naive CD8+ T cells from PBMCs. Here the CDR3 reads CATRLGLTYEQYF. The CDR3 coding sequence is TGTGCCACCCGCCTCGGGCTAACCTACGAGCAGTACTTC.